These 12 T cell receptor beta chains originate from one sample sequenced in a study of T cell clonality in common variable immunodeficiency. The method was immunoSEQ multiplex PCR; TCRdb's version includes in-frame clones alone and lacks a portion of them. This sample shows 50,000 to 65,000 clones and no singletons; 0.7% to 0.95% rests with the ten largest. Specimen: peripheral blood mononuclear cells. The receptors derive from a person between 18 and 75 years old in good health.

Ten or more counts support this clone. The missing CDR3 end, 3 residues past where the read stops, is filled in from the germline J gene. The chain employs TRBV5-6 and TRBJ2-5; D perhaps matches TRBD1 (5 bases). Per germline, CDR1 SGHDT and CDR2 YYEEEE. V lost 2 bases to trimming and J lost 5 bases, with 13 bases between them. The CDR3 runs to 14 residues. The CDR3 DNA, read in part, is TGTGCCAGCAGCTTTCCGAAAGCAGGGGAGACC. Translated: CASSFPKAGET. The full CDR3 protein reads CASSFPKAGETQYF.

This clone was observed many times. The sequenced fragment ends 3 residues before the CDR3 boundary, so the rest is inferred from the germline J gene. The chain combines TRBV7-9 with TRBJ2-3; 7 positions agree with TRBD1. The germline V gene has CDR1 SEHNR and CDR2 FQNEAQ (reference sequence). V shed 1 base, J shed 2 bases, and the junction held 3 bases outside the gene matches. CDR3 length: 15 residues. The DNA read from the CDR3 is TGTGCCAGCAGCTTAGGACAGGGAGACACAGATACG. Its translation is CASSLGQGDTDT. In full, the CDR3 reads CASSLGQGDTDTQYF.

This clone was seen ten or more times. The sequenced part of the CDR3 DNA is TGTGCCAGCTCGGGAGGACGCGGGGGGGCAGATACG. Protein product: CASSGGRGGADT. From start to end, the CDR3 is CASSGGRGGADTQYF. The V call is TRBV28, the J call TRBJ2-3, with 9 bases matching TRBD2. Coverage ceases 3 residues before the CDR3 finishes, and the germline J gene fills in the end. CDR1 MDHEN and CDR2 SYDVKM come from the germline V gene. This CDR3 has 15 residues. The J segment lost 4 bases and the V segment lost 8 bases, leaving 10 bases of the junction unmatched.

This clone has ten or more counts. With the read ending 3 residues before the CDR3 end, the germline J gene is used to fill in that end. The chain is built from TRBV19 and TRBJ1-2; D call uncertain. Germline CDR1 reads LNHDA; CDR2 reads SQIVND (reference sequence). CDR3 size: 13 residues. The sequenced part of the CDR3 DNA is TGTGCCAGTAGACACGCTTCAGGAGGAGGC. This translates into CASRHASGGG. The entire CDR3 reads CASRHASGGGYTF.

In this sample, this clone turned up many times. The read falls 3 residues short of the CDR3 end, and the missing part is taken from the germline J gene. V and J are TRBV10-3 and TRBJ2-1; 7 bases agree with TRBD2. CDR1 ENHRY and CDR2 SYGVKD come from the germline V gene. Unmatched junction bases numbered 12, after V lost 6 bases and J lost 7 bases. This CDR3 contains 15 residues. CDR3 protein: CAISVRRVGGNEQFF. The sequenced part of the CDR3 DNA is TGTGCCATCAGCGTCCGGCGTGTGGGGGGGAATGAG.

This clone was counted many times. With the read ending 3 residues before the CDR3 end, the germline J gene is used to fill in that end. The genes are TRBV20-1 and TRBJ1-1; D is uncertain. V shed 5 bases and J shed 7 bases, with 14 bases lying between them. The CDR3 runs 12 residues. The germline gives CDR1 DFQATT, CDR2 SNEGSKA (reference sequence). The chain's CDR3 is CSAPRRGFEAFF. The CDR3 bases that were read are TGCAGTGCTCCTCGGCGCGGCTTTGAA.

This clone was observed at least ten times. The observed sequence ends 3 residues before the CDR3 terminus, with the missing tail filled in from the germline J gene. The chain joins TRBV6-2 or TRBV6-3 to TRBJ1-2, with TRBD1 identical over 7 bases. Trimming cost V 0 bases and J 4 bases; bases outside gene matches: 5. The CDR3 is 15 residues long. CDR1 is MNHEY, CDR2 SVGEGT, per germline. This chain's CDR3 is CASSYSRGLGYGYTF. The sequenced CDR3 bases are TGTGCCAGCAGTTACTCAAGGGGGCTTGGCTATGGC.

On this clone itself: The read stops 3 residues short of the end of the CDR3; the missing end is completed from the germline J gene. The V call is TRBV11-1, the J call TRBJ1-6, with 7 bases lining up with TRBD1. Germline-derived CDR1 and CDR2 are SGHAT and FQDESV (reference sequence). Trimming removed 5 bases from V and 8 bases from J; junction bases left unmatched: 6. The CDR3 sequence is 14 residues long. The CDR3 sequence is CASSLTGRDSPLHF. CDR3 DNA (partial): TGTGCCAGCAGCCTGACAGGGAGGGATTCACCC.

At least ten counts were recorded for this clone. CDR3 DNA (partial): TGTGCCAGCAGTTTCGGTTTGACTGGTACG. Encoded protein: CASSFGLTGT. The complete CDR3 protein is CASSFGLTGTQYF. This chain links TRBV12-3 or TRBV12-4 with TRBJ2-3; D unclear. The read halts 3 residues ahead of the CDR3 end, with the missing end drawn from the germline J gene. Trimming shortened V by 3 bases and J by 8 bases, and 12 bases separated the two germline ends. The CDR3 has 13 amino acids.

This clone appeared many times. Mismatch with germline at one junction end may stem from a read error. The read halts 3 residues ahead of the CDR3 end, with the missing end drawn from the germline J gene. The chain uses TRBV5-4 and TRBJ2-1; D unclear. CDR1 SGHNT and CDR2 YYREEE come from the germline V gene (reference sequence). This CDR3 has 15 amino acids. The DNA read from the CDR3 is TGTGCCAGCACCTTGTCAATTAGCCTATACAATGAG. Translating it yields CASTLSISLYNE. The full CDR3 is CASTLSISLYNEQFF.

This clone was seen at least ten times. Sequencing ends 3 residues short of the CDR3 end; the germline J gene provides the rest. The genes are TRBV12-3 or TRBV12-4 and TRBJ2-3, with 7 nucleotides matching TRBD2. V lost 5 bases and J lost 6; bases outside the gene matches: 5. This CDR3 spans 13 amino acids. The part of the CDR3 DNA that was read is TGTGCCAGCAGTCTCCATAGCGGGGATACG. As protein: CASSLHSGDT. The full CDR3 reads CASSLHSGDTQYF.

Points on this clone: The read terminates 3 residues ahead of where the CDR3 ends, so the germline J gene completes it. The genes are TRBV6-2 or TRBV6-3 and TRBJ1-2; tentatively, D is TRBD1 (5 bases). Germline assignment: CDR1 MNHEY and CDR2 SVGEGT. There are 14 residues in the CDR3. The sequenced part of the CDR3 DNA is TGTGCCAGCACGCGACTAGCGGGGGGAGATACC. The encoded protein is CASTRLAGGDT. The whole CDR3 protein is CASTRLAGGDTYTF.